A selection of T cell receptor beta chains follows, all from one sample in a study of T cell repertoires in cytomegalovirus infection. What these receptors recognize is not known. Using its own MiXCR run on the reads, TCRdb lists one record per CDR3 protein. Among 450,000 to 600,000 distinct CDR3 sequences, about 44% were seen once, and the ten largest hold approximately 40%. The input for sequencing was cultured PBMCs, taken from culture after CMV antigen stimulation. The receptor set was obtained from a human donor in good health (CMV status not recorded). Some clones in this sample may be carry-over from other donors' samples. The CDR3 runs from the conserved cysteine through the conserved F or W. The D gene is left open where the match is weak. Size tells how often a clone was seen (once, few, many) or the class of an expanded clone, and some rows leave it out.

size,D,J,V,DNA,CDR3
few,NA,TRBJ2-2,TRBV11-2,TGTGCCAGCAGCTGGGCTAGCCTGAACACCGGGGAGCTGTTTTTT,CASSWASLNTGELFF
few,NA,TRBJ2-7,TRBV7-2,TGTGCCACCAGCGGGACAGGCCTTTCCTACGAGCAGTACTTC,CATSGTGLSYEQYF
few,NA,TRBJ2-5,TRBV4-2,TGTGCCAGCAGCCTTAACTTCGGAGGGACCCAGTACTTC,CASSLNFGGTQYF
many,TRBD1,TRBJ2-1,TRBV11-2,TGTGCCAGCAGCCCAACGGACAGGGTGTACAATGAGCAGTTCTTC,CASSPTDRVYNEQFF
NA,NA,TRBJ1-1,TRBV6-8,TGTGCCAGCATAGGAGCTGAAGCTTTCTTT,CASIGAEAFF
few,NA,TRBJ2-5,TRBV7-2,TGTGCCAGCAGCTTAGTACTAGCTACGGAGACCCAGTACTTC,CASSLVLATETQYF
NA,TRBD1,TRBJ2-3,TRBV6-5,TGTGCCAGCAGGGAGTCCGGGACAGGGGCCACCTATACGCAGTATTTT,CASRESGTGATYTQYF
NA,NA,TRBJ1-5,TRBV6-2/TRBV6-3,TGTGCCAGCAGTAAACCTTTCAGTAGCAATCAGCCCCAGCATTTT,CASSKPFSSNQPQHF
NA,TRBD2,TRBJ2-7,TRBV20-1,TGCAGTGCTAGCAGCGGACTAGCGGGTCCCTACGAGCAGTACTTC,CSASSGLAGPYEQYF
few,NA,TRBJ1-2,TRBV6-1,TGTGCCAGCAGTATCCGGGCTTCAATCTATGGCTACACCTTC,CASSIRASIYGYTF
NA,TRBD2,TRBJ2-7,TRBV3-1,TGTGCCAGCAGCCAAGATGGGGGGGAGACCTACGAGCAGTACTTC,CASSQDGGETYEQYF
NA,NA,TRBJ2-3,TRBV28,TGTGCCAGCAGTTTTCAAGTTGAAGTAGTTGGAGATACGCAGTATTTT,CASSFQVEVVGDTQYF
NA,NA,TRBJ1-1,TRBV12-3/TRBV12-4,TGTGCCAGCAGTTTCGACGGTCGGACTGAAGCTTTCTTT,CASSFDGRTEAFF
NA,NA,TRBJ2-3,TRBV5-6,TGTGCCAGCAGCTGGGGCGGACCGGCCCCAGATACGCAGTATTTT,CASSWGGPAPDTQYF
NA,TRBD2,TRBJ2-7,TRBV18,TGTGCCAGCTCAGGGGGGGGGACCTACGAGCAGTACTTC,CASSGGGTYEQYF
NA,TRBD2,TRBJ2-1,TRBV7-6,TGTGCCAGCAGCCTCAGGACTAGCGGGGTCGATGAGCAGTTCTTC,CASSLRTSGVDEQFF
NA,NA,TRBJ2-2,TRBV5-6,TGTGCCAGCAGCTTTTCGGGAAGAAGGAACACCGGGGAGCTGTTTTTT,CASSFSGRRNTGELFF
NA,NA,TRBJ2-5,TRBV19,TGTGCCAGTAGCTACCGGGACCTCCAAGAGACCCAGTACTTC,CASSYRDLQETQYF
NA,NA,TRBJ2-7,TRBV19,TGTGCCAGTAGTACCCGACCAGGGTACGAGCAGTACTTC,CASSTRPGYEQYF
NA,TRBD1,TRBJ1-2,TRBV20-1,TGCAGTGCTAGAAGTCAAGAGACAGGGGGTTCGAACTATGGCTACACCTTC,CSARSQETGGSNYGYTF
NA,NA,TRBJ2-1,TRBV12-3/TRBV12-4,TGTGCCAGCAGTTCCCTGAGGACACTATACAATGAGCAGTTCTTC,CASSSLRTLYNEQFF
NA,NA,TRBJ2-2,TRBV7-2,TGTGCCAGCAGCCTCGGGACCCTTGAGGCCGGGGAGCTGTTTTTT,CASSLGTLEAGELFF
NA,NA,TRBJ2-5,TRBV5-1,TGCGCCAGCAGCTTTGACAGCGAAGAGACCCAGTACTTC,CASSFDSEETQYF
once,NA,TRBJ1-6,TRBV5-6,TGTGCCAGCAGCGACCGGGACCGCCGAAGTCTGAGGCCACCCCTCCACTTT,CASSDRDRRSLRPPLHF
NA,TRBD2,TRBJ2-7,TRBV4-2,TGTGCCAGCAGCCAAGGTAGCGGGGGATTACTCTCTACCCACGAGCAGTACTTC,CASSQGSGGLLSTHEQYF
NA,NA,TRBJ2-7,TRBV7-9,TGTGCCAGCAGCCACCCCTTGGACCAGTTCTACGAGCAGTACTTC,CASSHPLDQFYEQYF
NA,NA,TRBJ2-5,TRBV7-3,TGTGCCAGCAGCTTTGGCGCGGGGCTGGAGACCCAGTACTTC,CASSFGAGLETQYF
few,NA,TRBJ2-7,TRBV7-2,TGTGCCAGCAGCTCACCGAACGGGATGAGCTCCTACGAGCAGTACTTC,CASSSPNGMSSYEQYF
NA,NA,TRBJ1-1,TRBV7-2,TGTGCCAGCAGCTTAGCTTTCGGGGGCTTAGGCACTGAAGCTTTCTTT,CASSLAFGGLGTEAFF
few,NA,TRBJ2-5,TRBV6-1,TGTGCCAGCAGTGAAATCGGGGGAGGCCCCCAAGAGACCCAGTACTTC,CASSEIGGGPQETQYF
NA,NA,TRBJ1-6,TRBV10-3,TGTGCCATCAGGGAGTGGAATTCACCCCTCCACTTT,CAIREWNSPLHF
NA,NA,TRBJ2-3,TRBV6-1,TGTGCCAGCAGTGAAGCCCCGACAGGCACAGATACGCAGTATTTT,CASSEAPTGTDTQYF
few,TRBD2,TRBJ2-1,TRBV7-2,TGTGCCAGCAGCAGGAGCGGGGGGCCCTACAATGAGCAGTTCTTC,CASSRSGGPYNEQFF
NA,NA,TRBJ2-4,TRBV10-2,TGCGCCAGCAGTGGGGTGGACAAAAACATTCAGTACTTC,CASSGVDKNIQYF
NA,NA,TRBJ2-7,TRBV4-1,TGCGCCAGCAGCCAAGATATCACGGGGCCCTACGAGCAGTACTTC,CASSQDITGPYEQYF
NA,NA,TRBJ1-3,TRBV10-3,TGTGCCATCAGTGGGTCCATTCGCGGAAACACCATATATTTT,CAISGSIRGNTIYF
NA,NA,TRBJ2-7,TRBV20-1,TGCAGTGCTAGCCCCCCGCTCCCCCCAAGCGAGCAGTACTTC,CSASPPLPPSEQYF
NA,TRBD1,TRBJ2-4,TRBV18,TGTGCCAGCTCACTGGGACAGCCAAACATTCAGTACTTC,CASSLGQPNIQYF
NA,NA,TRBJ1-6,TRBV6-6,TGTGCCAGCAGTTACGCCCCACAGGGTTGGAATTCACCCCTCCACTTT,CASSYAPQGWNSPLHF
few,NA,TRBJ2-1,TRBV7-9,TGTGCCAGCAGCTTTTGGTCTGGGGGGGGCGATGAGCAGTTCTTC,CASSFWSGGGDEQFF
NA,TRBD2,TRBJ2-1,TRBV6-6,TGTGCCAGCAGTCGAGGGACTAGCGGGAGGGTTTATGAGCAGTTCTTC,CASSRGTSGRVYEQFF
NA,NA,TRBJ2-3,TRBV5-1,TGCGCCAGCACGTCGCTAGCTCCTAGCACAGATACGCAGTATTTT,CASTSLAPSTDTQYF
NA,TRBD1,TRBJ2-7,TRBV20-1,TGCAGTGCTACCCCGGACAGGTTATCTCCCTACGAGCAGTACTTC,CSATPDRLSPYEQYF
once,TRBD2,TRBJ2-7,TRBV7-2,TGTGCCAGCAGCCTGGCCGATGGTAGCGGGAGGAACCCGCTTGACGAGCAGTACTTC,CASSLADGSGRNPLDEQYF
medium-sized,TRBD2,TRBJ2-3,TRBV7-8,TGTGCCAGCACCCCCTCGGGACTAGCCGCAGATACGCAGTATTTT,CASTPSGLAADTQYF
NA,NA,TRBJ2-5,TRBV20-1,TGCAGTGCAAGAAGACTAGTTGAGACCCAGTACTTC,CSARRLVETQYF